This T cell receptor beta chain was obtained from a study of blood T cell repertoires in COVID-19. Assay: immunoSEQ multiplex PCR; the TCRdb copy retains only in-frame clones and omits some. The repertoire holds about 140,000 clones, with 80% to 90% as singletons. This CDR3 region has 12 residues. The V gene end was trimmed by 0 bases and the J gene end by 8 bases; junction bases not matched to a gene: 0. Germline-derived CDR1 and CDR2 are LNHNV and YYDKDF (reference sequence). The TCR was taken from a woman in her sixties with acute or convalescent COVID-19. V gene TRBV15 combines with J gene TRBJ1-2; 7 positions agree with TRBD1. The source material was peripheral blood. The CDR3 protein is CATSREQGGYTF. CDR3 nucleotides: TGTGCCACCAGCAGAGAACAGGGGGGCTACACCTTC.